The 10 T cell receptor beta chains below come from one sample, sequenced in a study of identical twins. TCRdb reprocessed the 5' RACE reads via MiXCR and lists one record per CDR3 protein. The sample holds 400,000 to 600,000 distinct CDR3 sequences, about 20% seen once. In addition, the sample was reused for a study of yellow fever vaccine responses in identical twins.

The sample consisted of CD4+ T cells sorted from blood. The receptor set was obtained from a woman aged 18 to 35 in good health.

V usage is TRBV20-1 and J usage is TRBJ2-5; TRBD1 aligns across 7 bases. CDR1 DFQATT and CDR2 SNEGSKA come from the germline V gene (reference sequence). The CDR3 is made up of 13 amino acids. The J segment lost 3 bases and the V segment lost 7 bases, leaving 8 bases of the junction unmatched. The CDR3 is CSVPPGQKETQYF. The CDR3 DNA follows: TGCAGTGTCCCCCCGGGACAGAAAGAGACCCAGTACTTC.

This chain uses TRBV10-3 with TRBJ2-7, with D possibly TRBD1 on 5 matching bases. This CDR3 has 13 residues. The germline gives CDR1 ENHRY, CDR2 SYGVKD. V lost 4 bases to trimming and J lost 9 bases, with 16 bases between them. The CDR3 DNA is TGTGCCATCAGTGTCCTCGCCGGGCAGGGGCAGTACGTC. This translates into CAISVLAGQGQYV.

The chain recombines TRBV7-3 with TRBJ2-1, with D perhaps matching TRBD2 (5 bases). This CDR3 has 14 amino acids. V lost 5 bases and J lost 4, with 12 bases in between. Germline loops: CDR1 SGHTA, CDR2 FQGTGA. The CDR3 sequence is CASSQDWTYNEQFF. CDR3 nucleotide sequence: TGTGCCAGCAGCCAAGACTGGACTTACAATGAGCAGTTCTTC. Full variable domain (remainder filled in from reference TRBV7-3 and TRBJ2-1): GAGVSQTPSNKVTEKGKYVELRCDPISGHTALYWYRQSLGQGPEFLIYFQGTGAADDSGLPNDRFFAVRPEGSVSTLKIQRTERGDSAVYLCASSQDWTYNEQFFGPGTRLTVL.

This clonotype was counted between two and nine times. V usage is TRBV6-2 or TRBV6-3 and J usage is TRBJ2-2; 7 bases are a match to TRBD1. The germline gives CDR1 MNHEY, CDR2 SVGEGT. The CDR3 is made up of 16 amino acids. The V and J ends lost 4 bases and 4 bases, in that order; junction bases with no gene match: 9. The CDR3 protein is CASSSSSAGGTGELFF. CDR3 in DNA: TGTGCCAGCAGTTCCAGCTCCGCAGGGGGCACCGGGGAGCTGTTTTTT.

V is TRBV4-2 and J is TRBJ2-1; D may correspond to TRBD1 or TRBD2 (5 bases each). Germline V gene sequence: CDR1 LGHNA, CDR2 YNFKEQ. Trimming stripped 0 bases from V and 7 bases from J, with 10 bases between. The CDR3 consists of 14 residues. CDR3 protein: CASSQDQGRNEQFF. The CDR3 bases are TGTGCCAGCAGCCAAGACCAGGGACGGAATGAGCAGTTCTTC.

This chain connects TRBV4-2 to TRBJ1-4, with a weak D call TRBD1 (5 bases). This CDR3 is built from 16 residues. V gave up 2 bases and J gave up 5 bases, with 15 bases separating them. Germline V lookup: CDR1 LGHNA, CDR2 YNFKEQ. CDR3 residues: CASSQRRQGLNEKLFF. In nucleotides, the CDR3 is TGTGCCAGCAGCCAAAGACGGCAGGGCTTAAATGAAAAACTGTTTTTT.

The table lists this clonotype with many counts. The chain employs TRBV7-2 and TRBJ2-2; TRBD2 matches at 11 bases. The CDR3 has 16 amino acids. The V gene's germline CDR1 is SGHTA and CDR2 FQGNSA. Germline trimming cut 5 bases from V and 4 bases from J; bases unmatched to any gene: 6. Written as DNA, the CDR3 is TGTGCCAGCAGCCCCGGACTAGCGGGCCGCACCGGGGAGCTGTTTTTT. Translating it yields CASSPGLAGRTGELFF.

This chain links TRBV12-3 or TRBV12-4 with TRBJ2-3; 8 bases agree with TRBD2. Losses at the gene ends were 4 bases for V and 4 bases for J; bases not matched to a gene: 7. This CDR3 region has 15 residues. CDR3 sequence (DNA): TGTGCCAGCAGTTGGTTAACGGGAGGGTCAGATACGCAGTATTTT. Amino acid sequence: CASSWLTGGSDTQYF.

The chain joins TRBV12-3 or TRBV12-4 to TRBJ2-6, with D maybe TRBD2 (5 bases). The CDR3 has 17 amino acids. Trimming pared 5 bases from V and 4 bases from J, leaving 18 bases between. The CDR3 DNA reads TGTGCCAGCAGTCCTGGACTTGGGGTTTCGGGGGCCAACGTCCTGACTTTC. Translated, it gives CASSPGLGVSGANVLTF.

The rearrangement joins TRBV12-3 or TRBV12-4 to TRBJ1-5; D unclear. The CDR3 is 13 amino acids. Trimming cost V 6 bases and J 7 bases, with 13 bases left between them. The CDR3 DNA is TGTGCCAGCAGCCTTGTATTGGGCCAGCCCCAGCATTTT. This encodes CASSLVLGQPQHF.